This T cell receptor beta chain was sequenced in a study of cytomegalovirus exposure and HLA in healthy donors. Overall study findings and caveats: The study listed 150 to 200 cytomegalovirus-associated TCR beta chains. Reported performance of the classifier showed diagnosis of cytomegalovirus status with high specificity and sensitivity.

The protocol was immunoSEQ multiplex PCR, while the TCRdb copy is restricted to in-frame clones and leaves out a portion. The sample includes 130,000 to 150,000 clones, 88% of them seen just once. This clone was recorded a few times. Its specificity is not known. The CDR3 contains 15 residues. CDR1 and CDR2 (germline): SGDLS, YYNGEE. J gave up 7 bases and V 0 bases, and 7 bases lay outside the gene matches. This clonotype originated in a woman between 18 and 29 years old in good health and CMV-seropositive. The sequenced sample consisted of PBMCs. The chain carries TRBV9 and TRBJ1-5, with 7 nucleotides matching TRBD1. As DNA, the CDR3 is TGTGCCAGCAGCGTAGGACAGGGTGCGGGGCAGCCCCAGCATTTT. It is translated as CASSVGQGAGQPQHF.